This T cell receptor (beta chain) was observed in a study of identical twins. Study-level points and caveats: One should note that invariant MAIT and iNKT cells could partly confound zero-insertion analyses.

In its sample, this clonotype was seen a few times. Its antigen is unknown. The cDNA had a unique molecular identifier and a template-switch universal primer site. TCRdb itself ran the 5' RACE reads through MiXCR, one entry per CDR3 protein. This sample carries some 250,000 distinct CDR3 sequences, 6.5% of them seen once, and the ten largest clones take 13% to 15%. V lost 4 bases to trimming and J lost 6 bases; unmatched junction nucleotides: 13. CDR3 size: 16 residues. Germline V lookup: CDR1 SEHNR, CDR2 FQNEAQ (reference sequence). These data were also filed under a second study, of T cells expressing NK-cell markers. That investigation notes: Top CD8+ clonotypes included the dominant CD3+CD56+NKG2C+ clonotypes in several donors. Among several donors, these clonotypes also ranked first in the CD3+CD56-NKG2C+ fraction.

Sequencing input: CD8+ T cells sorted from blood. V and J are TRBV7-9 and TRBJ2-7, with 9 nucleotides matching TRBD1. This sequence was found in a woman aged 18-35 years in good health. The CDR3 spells CASSSATGTGPLEQYF. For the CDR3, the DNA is TGTGCCAGCAGCTCAGCCACCGGGACAGGGCCCCTCGAGCAGTACTTC.